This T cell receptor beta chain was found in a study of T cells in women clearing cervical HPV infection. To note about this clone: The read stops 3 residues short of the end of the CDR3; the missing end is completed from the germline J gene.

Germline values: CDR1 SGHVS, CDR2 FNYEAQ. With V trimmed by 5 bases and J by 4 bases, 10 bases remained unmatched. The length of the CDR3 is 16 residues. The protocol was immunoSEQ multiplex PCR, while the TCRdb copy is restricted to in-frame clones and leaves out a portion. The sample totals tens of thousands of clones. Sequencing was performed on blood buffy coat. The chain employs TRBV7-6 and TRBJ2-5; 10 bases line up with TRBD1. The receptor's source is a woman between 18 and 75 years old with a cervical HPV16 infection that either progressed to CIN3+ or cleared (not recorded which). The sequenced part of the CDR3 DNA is TGTGCCAGCAGCCCCCGGGGACAGGGGCGGGCAGAGACC. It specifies CASSPRGQGRAET. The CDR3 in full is CASSPRGQGRAETQYF.